The clone carrying this T cell receptor beta chain was counted a few times. Measured with immunoSEQ multiplex PCR; TCRdb has only the in-frame clones, and not every one. The table includes more than 65,000 clones, just under 85% detected once. The V and J ends lost 8 bases and 6 bases respectively, with 16 bases between them. The CDR3 is made up of 13 amino acids. Germline V gene lookup returns CDR1 MNHNY and CDR2 SVGAGI (reference sequence). The source of the sample is a study of OX40 agonist ivuxolimab in advanced cancers. V and J are TRBV6-6 and TRBJ1-2; D gene uncertain. This clonotype was sampled from an adult with an advanced solid tumor such as melanoma, head and neck, liver or kidney cancer. Here the sequenced sample was CD4+ or CD8+ T cells sorted from blood, taken in a trial of the OX40 agonist ivuxolimab. CDR3 loop: CASRGPSFDGYTF. In nucleotides, the CDR3 is TGTGCCAGCCGCGGGCCGTCTTTCGATGGCTACACCTTC.